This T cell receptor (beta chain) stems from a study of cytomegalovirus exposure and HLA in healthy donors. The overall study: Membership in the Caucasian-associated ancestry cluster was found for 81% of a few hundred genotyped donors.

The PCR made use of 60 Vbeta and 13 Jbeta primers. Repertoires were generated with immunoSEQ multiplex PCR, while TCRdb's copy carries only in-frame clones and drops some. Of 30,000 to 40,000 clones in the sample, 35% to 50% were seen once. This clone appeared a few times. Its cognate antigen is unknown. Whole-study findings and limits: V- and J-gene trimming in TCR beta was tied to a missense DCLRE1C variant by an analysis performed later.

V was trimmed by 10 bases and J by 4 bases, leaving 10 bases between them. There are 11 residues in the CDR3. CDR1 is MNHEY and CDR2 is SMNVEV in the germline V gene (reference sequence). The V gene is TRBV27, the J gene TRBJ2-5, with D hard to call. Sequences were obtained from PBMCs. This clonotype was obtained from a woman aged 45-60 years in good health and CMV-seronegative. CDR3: CATFTGETQYF. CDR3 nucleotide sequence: TGTGCCACCTTCACGGGAGAGACCCAGTACTTC.